These 26 T cell receptor beta chains share one sample of origin, sequenced in a study of Ad26.COV2.S vaccination and SARS-CoV-2 variants (dated by TCRdb to 2020 to 2022). Library construction relied on the immunoSEQ multiplex PCR assay. The table comes from immuneACCESS by way of TCRdb, which keeps in-frame sequences with V and J called. Part of the clones is missing from these tables; in studies checked, under half for an unresolved V gene and the rest for unknown reasons. Counted in this sample were about half a million clones; 80% to 90% of them appeared once. The ten largest account for 1.5% to 2% of the sample. Reading the label with the study, this specimen's treatment or condition is: over 15 received Ad26.COV2.S at low or high dose, single or two shots; about 5 received placebo; per-sample allocation not given. For vaccine and placebo recipients, repertoires were sequenced using samples collected on day 63 after the first injection.

Specimen: peripheral blood, collected in a trial of Ad26.COV2.S vaccine versus placebo. The source of these receptors is a person between 18 and 65 years old who received the Ad26.COV2.S COVID-19 vaccine or a placebo.

V usage is TRBV7-2 and J usage is TRBJ2-7; D is unresolved. The CDR3 runs 12 residues. Trimming shortened V by 4 bases and J by 7 bases, and 11 bases separated the two germline ends. The germline V gene encodes CDR1 SGHTA and CDR2 FQGNSA. CDR3 nucleotides: TGTGCCAGCAGCTCACACAGACAAGAGCAGTACTTC. This encodes CASSSHRQEQYF.

The J gene is TRBJ2-7, the V gene TRBV7-2; no clear D gene. CDR3 length: 12 amino acids. The germline gives CDR1 SGHTA, CDR2 FQGNSA. V lost 4 bases, J lost 7 bases, and 11 bases lay in between. The CDR3 region is CASSYSKTEQYF. In DNA, the CDR3 is TGTGCCAGCAGCTATTCGAAGACTGAGCAGTACTTC.

This chain links TRBV19 with TRBJ1-4; D is unresolved. Looked up from germline, CDR1 is LNHDA and CDR2 is SQIVND (reference sequence). The CDR3 length is 15 residues. Trimming shortened V by 4 bases and J by 0 bases, and 9 bases separated the two germline ends. The CDR3 sequence: CASSTAQATNEKLFF. The DNA for the CDR3 is TGTGCCAGTAGTACCGCTCAAGCAACTAATGAAAAACTGTTTTTT.

The chain employs TRBV18 and TRBJ1-3, with 9 bases lining up with TRBD1. Germline V gives CDR1 KGHSH, CDR2 LQKENI. The junction had 4 bases not matched to a gene; V was cut back by 5 bases and J by 2 bases. The CDR3 covers 15 residues. CDR3 sequence reads: CASSRDRVTGNTIYF. CDR3 nucleotides: TGTGCCAGCTCAAGGGACAGGGTTACTGGAAACACCATATATTTT.

The chain has TRBV19 and TRBJ2-3, with D perhaps matching TRBD1 or TRBD2 (5 bases each). The CDR3 sequence is 16 residues long. Germline V lookup: CDR1 LNHDA, CDR2 SQIVND (reference sequence). With 6 bases removed from V and 1 base from J, the gap between germline ends came to 17 bases. The CDR3 is CASRARPRGRTDTQYF. In nucleotides, the CDR3 is TGTGCCAGTAGGGCCCGACCGAGGGGTCGCACAGATACGCAGTATTTT. The variable domain in full, with the rest retrieved from reference TRBV19 and TRBJ2-3, is DGGITQSPKYLFRKEGQNVTLSCEQNLNHDAMYWYRQDPGQGLRLIYYSQIVNDFQKGDIAEGYSVSREKKESFPLTVTSAQKNPTAFYLCASRARPRGRTDTQYFGPGTRLTVL.

This clone showed up just a few times. The chain recombines TRBV19 with TRBJ2-1; 15 nucleotides line up with TRBD2. Germline V lookup: CDR1 LNHDA, CDR2 SQIVND (reference sequence). The CDR3 has 19 residues. Trimming took 6 bases from V and 7 from J; bases not matched to a gene: 16. The CDR3 protein is CASSHAPIQGLAGGNEQFF. The CDR3 DNA follows: TGTGCCAGTAGCCACGCCCCCATTCAGGGACTAGCGGGAGGAAATGAGCAGTTCTTC.

The chain carries TRBV2 and TRBJ1-1; D not certain. CDR3 length: 13 residues. In germline, CDR1 is SNHLY, CDR2 FYNNEI. Trimming pared 4 bases from V and 3 bases from J, leaving 9 bases between. CDR3 sequence (DNA): TGTGCCAGCAGTGCGGCCAGCCACACTGAAGCTTTCTTT. Amino acid sequence: CASSAASHTEAFF.

The chain carries TRBV9 and TRBJ2-1; 9 nucleotides line up with TRBD2. This CDR3 region has 16 residues. Germline V gene data show CDR1 as SGDLS and CDR2 as YYNGEE. V shed 3 bases and J 0 bases; nucleotides not matched to a gene: 4. The CDR3 spells CASSAFSGSSYNEQFF. In DNA, the CDR3 is TGTGCCAGCAGCGCCTTTAGCGGGAGCTCCTACAATGAGCAGTTCTTC.

The CDR3 coding sequence is TGTGCCTGGAGCGCGGGCGAGGCCTACGAGCAGTACTTC. It translates to CAWSAGEAYEQYF. The rearrangement uses TRBV30 and TRBJ2-7; the D gene is possibly TRBD2 (5 bases). CDR3 length equals 13 residues. V was pared by 3 bases and J by 2 bases, with 11 bases between. Germline assignment: CDR1 GTSNPN and CDR2 SVGIG (reference sequence).

The chain couples TRBV2 to TRBJ2-7; D not certain. The length of the CDR3 is 16 residues. In germline, CDR1 is SNHLY, CDR2 FYNNEI. V was cut by 3 bases and J by 3 bases, with 18 bases left in between. Here the CDR3 reads CASSDRFGTLHYEQYF. The CDR3 bases are TGTGCCAGCAGTGACAGGTTTGGCACTCTTCACTACGAGCAGTACTTC.

The rearrangement links TRBV10-2 to TRBJ2-7, with TRBD1 as a possible D gene (5 bases). The CDR3 has 13 residues. Trimming cost V 6 bases and J 0 bases, with 9 bases left between them. Germline CDR1 reads WSHSY; CDR2 reads SAAADI. In nucleotides, the CDR3 is TGCGCCAGCAGAGACAGCCTCTCCTACGAGCAGTACTTC. It specifies CASRDSLSYEQYF.

The V and J genes are TRBV21-1 and TRBJ2-7; TRBD1 reflects the table's D call only, with no check against the DNA. TRBV21-1 constitutes a pseudogene. There are 17 residues in the CDR3. The CDR3, as DNA: TGTGCCAGCAGCCCAATTTCCGGACAGGGGAGGGTCTACGAGCAGTACTTC. As protein: CASSPISGQGRVYEQYF.

J is TRBJ2-7 and V is TRBV19; D is perhaps TRBD2 (6 bases). Trimming pared 6 bases from V and 5 bases from J, leaving 17 bases between. The CDR3 extends over 14 amino acids. From germline, CDR1 is LNHDA and CDR2 SQIVND (reference sequence). The CDR3: CASSSPGVSDEQYF. The CDR3 coding sequence is TGTGCCAGTAGCTCTCCGGGAGTAAGCGACGAGCAGTACTTC.

The genes are TRBV6-2 or TRBV6-3 and TRBJ1-3; 11 bases map to TRBD1. CDR3 length: 15 residues. Germline V lookup: CDR1 MNHEY, CDR2 SVGEGT. V lost 4 bases to trimming and J lost 4 bases; unmatched junction nucleotides: 3. The chain's CDR3 is CASSSGQGDGNTIYF. CDR3 sequence (DNA): TGTGCCAGCAGTTCGGGACAGGGGGACGGAAACACCATATATTTT.

The V call is TRBV2, the J call TRBJ2-7; 7 bases line up with TRBD2. The CDR3 is 15 amino acids. Germline CDR1 reads SNHLY; CDR2 reads FYNNEI. The J segment lost 2 bases and the V segment lost 6 bases, leaving 10 bases of the junction unmatched. DNA of the CDR3: TGTGCCAGCAGCCTAGGACTAGGCGGCACCTACGAGCAGTACTTC. It codes for CASSLGLGGTYEQYF.

This rearrangement joins TRBV29-1 to TRBJ2-1; TRBD2 matches at 15 bases. Losses at the gene ends were 7 bases for V and 5 bases for J; bases not matched to a gene: 6. CDR3 length: 15 residues. Germline CDR1 and CDR2: SQVTM and ANQGSEA. CDR3 residues: CSGKGLAGGNNEQFF. CDR3 in DNA: TGCAGCGGGAAGGGACTAGCGGGAGGAAACAATGAGCAGTTCTTC.

CDR3 in amino acids: CASSLSIAGGQETQYF. CDR3 nucleotide sequence: TGTGCCAGCAGCTTATCAATAGCGGGAGGCCAGGAGACCCAGTACTTC. V usage is TRBV7-3 and J usage is TRBJ2-5; 10 nucleotides align to TRBD2. Trimming took 2 bases from V and 5 from J; bases not matched to a gene: 8. The CDR3 runs to 16 residues. Germline CDR1 SGHTA, CDR2 FQGTGA.

V is TRBV6-5 and J is TRBJ1-1, with 8 bases fitting TRBD1. The trim removed 7 bases at V and 4 bases at J, leaving 8 bases unmatched. The germline V gene has CDR1 MNHEY and CDR2 SVGAGI. The CDR3 length is 14 residues. The CDR3 DNA sequence: TGTGCCAGCAAGGCACCGGGACAGGCCACTGAAGCTTTCTTT. It codes for CASKAPGQATEAFF.

The count of this clone is one. The chain couples TRBV25-1 to TRBJ2-7; D might be TRBD1 (6 bases). Trimming took off 0 bases at V and 1 base at J, with 16 bases between the two ends. Germline values: CDR1 MGHDK, CDR2 SYGVNS. The CDR3 contains 17 residues. CDR3 in DNA: TGTGCCAGCAGTGAATATATTCGGGGTCAGGGGTCCTACGAGCAGTACTTC. Translation: CASSEYIRGQGSYEQYF.

The chain joins TRBV3-1 (or the pseudogene TRBV3-2) to TRBJ2-1, with 11 bases matching TRBD2. With V trimmed by 4 bases and J by 3 bases, 2 bases remained unmatched. The CDR3 is 15 residues long. Per germline, CDR1 LGHDT and CDR2 YNNKEL (reference sequence). Written as DNA, the CDR3 is TGTGCCAGCAGCCTCACTAGCGGGGGCTACAATGAGCAGTTCTTC. Translated, it gives CASSLTSGGYNEQFF.

This chain links TRBV28 with TRBJ2-7, with D perhaps being TRBD1 or TRBD2 (5 bases each). Germline CDR1 reads MDHEN; CDR2 reads SYDVKM. Trimming cost V 2 bases and J 6 bases, with 8 bases left between them. The CDR3 runs to 12 residues. Written as DNA, the CDR3 is TGTGCCAGCAGTTTAGAGGGGTTCGAGCAGTACTTC. Residues: CASSLEGFEQYF.

The V and J genes are TRBV20-1 and TRBJ2-2, with D maybe TRBD2 (6 bases). V was trimmed by 3 bases and J by 4 bases, leaving 15 bases between them. CDR1 and CDR2 (germline): DFQATT, SNEGSKA (reference sequence). This CDR3 has 15 amino acids. CDR3 residues: CSASRWRGGTGELFF. The CDR3 DNA follows: TGCAGTGCTAGTCGTTGGCGGGGAGGCACCGGGGAGCTGTTTTTT.

This sequence joins TRBV5-1 and TRBJ2-6; maybe TRBD2 (6 bases). Trimming stripped 4 bases from V and 0 bases from J, with 8 bases between. This CDR3 region has 15 residues. Per the germline V gene, CDR1 is SGHRS and CDR2 is YFSETQ. The DNA for the CDR3 is TGCGCCAGCAGCCCGGGACTCTCTGGGGCCAACGTCCTGACTTTC. Protein sequence: CASSPGLSGANVLTF.

The chain combines TRBV27 with TRBJ2-7; a possible D gene is TRBD2 (6 bases). Trimming took 2 bases from V and 4 from J, leaving 15 bases between them. This CDR3 comprises 15 residues. Per germline, CDR1 MNHEY and CDR2 SMNVEV (reference sequence). The CDR3 spells CASSLVTGVGYEQYF. The CDR3 DNA reads as TGTGCCAGCAGTTTAGTGACGGGGGTCGGGTACGAGCAGTACTTC.

The chain employs TRBV19 and TRBJ2-3; no reliable D call. V was clipped by 7 bases and J by 2 bases, with 10 bases between them. Looked up from germline, CDR1 is LNHDA and CDR2 is SQIVND (reference sequence). The CDR3 length is 13 residues. This chain's CDR3 is CASTPSHTDTQYF. CDR3 DNA: TGTGCCAGTACCCCCAGCCACACAGATACGCAGTATTTT.

The chain carries TRBV19 and TRBJ2-7; the D is unclear. The CDR3 is made up of 14 amino acids. The germline V gene encodes CDR1 LNHDA and CDR2 SQIVND (reference sequence). V was trimmed by 4 bases and J by 4 bases, leaving 14 bases between them. The CDR3 nucleotides read TGTGCCAGTAGTACCTCAGTATCCTGGTACGAGCAGTACTTC. Translating gives CASSTSVSWYEQYF.